Below, 10 T cell receptor beta chains from the same sample are listed, as sequenced in a study of CD8+ T cells in alopecia areata. cDNA reverse transcribed from extracted RNA served as the sequencing template. TCRdb's copy holds only in-frame clones and misses some; the assay was immunoSEQ multiplex PCR. The sample holds some 210,000 clones, 50% to 60% seen once. The input for sequencing was CD4+ T cells sorted from blood, taken at week 0. The receptors here all came from a human donor with alopecia areata.

The chain links TRBV5-1 to TRBJ2-7; D might be TRBD1 (5 bases). V gave up 0 bases and J gave up 2 bases, with 9 bases separating them. Germline CDR1 and CDR2: SGHRS and YFSETQ. This CDR3 region has 14 residues. In nucleotides, the CDR3 is TGCGCCAGCAGCTTGGGACAGAAACCCTACGAGCAGTACTTC. Its protein is CASSLGQKPYEQYF.

In its sample, this clone was seen a few times. The gene calls are TRBV6-1 and TRBJ1-2, with D maybe TRBD1 (6 bases). From germline, CDR1 is MNHNS and CDR2 SASEGT. The CDR3 contains 14 residues. Trimming left V 0 bases short and J 8 bases short, with 13 bases between. The CDR3 bases are TGTGCCAGCAGTGAAGCGCACAGGGTAAACGGCTACACCTTC. It translates to CASSEAHRVNGYTF.

For the CDR3, the DNA is TGTGCCAGCAGTGGCAGGGGTAGGGATGAGCAGTTCTTC. Its protein is CASSGRGRDEQFF. The rearrangement uses TRBV25-1 and TRBJ2-1, with D tentatively TRBD1 (6 bases). Germline values: CDR1 MGHDK, CDR2 SYGVNS. Trimming took off 4 bases at V and 8 bases at J, with 12 bases between the two ends. This CDR3 contains 13 residues.

The J gene is TRBJ2-1, the V gene TRBV4-1; TRBD1 matches at 8 bases. This CDR3 has 15 residues. Germline V gives CDR1 MGHRA, CDR2 YSYEKL. Losses at the gene ends were 3 bases for V and 8 bases for J; bases not matched to a gene: 9. CDR3 coding DNA: TGCGCCAGCAGCCAGGATACCACAGGGGGACATGAGCAGTTCTTC. Amino acids: CASSQDTTGGHEQFF.

In the case of this clone: The junction departs from germline at one end; a sequencing error may be responsible. The gene calls are TRBV11-2 and TRBJ2-5; 12 positions agree with TRBD2. This CDR3 has 13 residues. Germline lookup yields CDR1 SGHAT and CDR2 FQNNGV. The CDR3 bases are TGTGCCAGCAGCTCGAGGACTAGCGGGGCCCCGGACTTC. Protein sequence: CASSSRTSGAPDF.

This clone has a handful of counts. The rearrangement uses TRBV2 and TRBJ2-7; D is uncertain. The CDR3 is 13 residues long. CDR1 SNHLY and CDR2 FYNNEI come from the germline V gene. V was cut by 7 bases and J by 4 bases, with 14 bases left in between. The CDR3 here is CASKVSALYEQYF. DNA for the CDR3: TGTGCCAGCAAAGTTTCAGCGCTATACGAGCAGTACTTC.

A few counts support this clone. V usage is TRBV5-4 and J usage is TRBJ2-1; TRBD1 agrees at 10 bases. The CDR3 runs 11 residues. J lost 12 bases, V lost 4 bases, and 1 base had no gene match. Germline V gene lookup returns CDR1 SGHNT and CDR2 YYREEE (reference sequence). The CDR3 region is CASSRDRGQFF. DNA of the CDR3: TGTGCCAGCAGCCGGGACAGGGGGCAGTTCTTC.

The V gene is TRBV7-9, the J gene TRBJ2-7; 9 bases are a match to TRBD2. This CDR3 spans 13 amino acids. V was pared by 5 bases and J by 6 bases, with 5 bases of the junction left unmatched. Germline CDR1 SEHNR, CDR2 FQNEAQ (reference sequence). The CDR3 bases are TGTGCCAGCAGCGCCACGACTAGCGGCGAGCAGTACTTC. Its protein is CASSATTSGEQYF.

This clone was recorded at least ten times. The J gene is TRBJ2-3, the V gene TRBV18; D gene unclear. Germline CDR1 is KGHSH and CDR2 is LQKENI. V was pared by 4 bases and J by 3 bases, with 8 bases between. There are 13 residues in the CDR3. CDR3 residues: CASSQDGTDTQYF. The CDR3 DNA follows: TGTGCCAGCTCACAGGACGGAACAGATACGCAGTATTTT. The full variable domain, rest sourced from reference TRBV18 and TRBJ2-3, is NAGVMQNPRHLVRRRGQEARLRCSPMKGHSHVYWYRQLPEEGLKFMVYLQKENIIDESGMPKERFSAEFPKEGPSILRIQQVVRGDSAAYFCASSQDGTDTQYFGPGTRLTVL.

The table lists this clone with a few counts. V gene TRBV29-1 combines with J gene TRBJ2-1; possibly TRBD2 for D (7 bases). Germline CDR1 SQVTM, CDR2 ANQGSEA. The CDR3 extends over 12 amino acids. Deletions cut 7 bases from V and 8 bases from J, with 15 bases between. CDR3 DNA sequence: TGCAGCGCAGCCAGGGGAGGGGATGAGCAGTTCTTC. This gives the protein CSAARGGDEQFF.